Shown below are 4 T cell receptor beta chains from a single sample sequenced in a study of T-cell reconstitution after alpha-beta-depleted transplantation in children. Preparation of the TCRbeta library was carried out with unique molecular identifiers. TCRdb passed the PCR reads through MiXCR, listing each CDR3 protein once. The sample records roughly 310,000 distinct CDR3 sequences, around 25% being singletons. Sequencing was performed on PBMCs, mostly from graft donor cells, taken 180 days after TCRalphabeta/CD19-depleted stem cell transplant. The receptors come from a male patient younger than 18 who had a stem cell transplant for acute lymphoblastic leukemia, so the T cells may come from the graft donor.

This chain uses TRBV7-3 with TRBJ2-2, with D possibly TRBD2 on 6 matching bases. In germline, CDR1 is SGHTA, CDR2 FQGTGA. Trimming removed 5 bases at V and 1 base at J, with 14 bases between. The CDR3 covers 16 residues. CDR3 sequence: CASSPTISGNTGELFF. DNA for the CDR3: TGTGCCAGCAGCCCCACGATTAGCGGGAACACCGGGGAGCTGTTTTTT.

The genes are TRBV6-5 and TRBJ2-7; D gene unclear. The CDR3 contains 15 residues. Germline values: CDR1 MNHEY, CDR2 SVGAGI. With 0 bases removed from V and 2 bases from J, the gap between germline ends came to 11 bases. CDR3 sequence: CASSYSILNPYEQYF. The DNA for the CDR3 is TGTGCCAGCAGTTACTCGATTCTTAACCCCTACGAGCAGTACTTC.

Only a few counts were recorded for this clonotype. The chain has TRBV7-9 and TRBJ2-1, with 10 bases matching TRBD2. V shed 5 bases and J 6 bases; nucleotides not matched to a gene: 7. The CDR3 spans 15 residues. The germline gives CDR1 SEHNR, CDR2 FQNEAQ (reference sequence). The CDR3 loop reads CASSISGRQVNEQFF. As DNA, the CDR3 is TGTGCCAGCAGCATTAGCGGGAGGCAAGTCAATGAGCAGTTCTTC.

This clonotype showed up just a few times. The rearrangement uses TRBV7-9 and TRBJ1-1, with 8 bases that match TRBD1. Germline trimming cut 3 bases from V and 4 bases from J; bases unmatched to any gene: 4. Germline V gives CDR1 SEHNR, CDR2 FQNEAQ (reference sequence). There are 14 residues in the CDR3. The CDR3 nucleotides read TGTGCCAGCAGCTTGATGGGGACAGGCACTGAAGCTTTCTTT. Translation: CASSLMGTGTEAFF.